These 9 T cell receptor beta chains were all obtained from the same sample, sequenced in a study of blood T cell repertoires in COVID-19. The repertoire was sequenced with immunoSEQ multiplex PCR; TCRdb's copy has only in-frame clones and lacks some. The sample gives around 100,000 clones, around four fifths of which show up once; around 8% is in the top ten. The material sequenced was peripheral blood. These receptors originate from a man aged 65 to 85 with acute or convalescent COVID-19.

The rearrangement links TRBV18 to TRBJ2-5, with a tentative D call TRBD2 (5 bases). The germline V gene encodes CDR1 KGHSH and CDR2 LQKENI. Trimming left V 3 bases short and J 4 bases short, with 15 bases between. The CDR3 covers 15 residues. CDR3 bases: TGTGCCAGCTCACCCCAGGCAGGAGGCGCAGAGACCCAGTACTTC. As protein: CASSPQAGGAETQYF.

In its sample, this clone was seen a few times. V and J are TRBV6-5 and TRBJ1-5, with D possibly matching TRBD1 (5 bases). This CDR3 is built from 15 residues. CDR1 and CDR2 (germline): MNHEY, SVGAGI. Trimming took 0 bases from V and 10 from J, leaving 16 bases between them. CDR3 sequence reads: CASSYSGRASSPQHF. CDR3 nucleotides: TGTGCCAGCAGTTACTCCGGCAGGGCGTCCAGCCCCCAGCATTTT.

The CDR3 DNA reads TGTGCCAGCGGACAGGGGGCACCCTACGAGCAGTACTTC. This encodes CASGQGAPYEQYF. The chain joins TRBV10-3 to TRBJ2-7; 11 nucleotides match TRBD1. V shed 10 bases and J 2 bases; nucleotides not matched to a gene: 4. This CDR3 has 13 amino acids. The germline CDR1 and CDR2 sequences are ENHRY and SYGVKD.

This clone was seen a single time. CDR3 in DNA: TGTGCCAGTAGCCCCGGGACAGGGTATTACGAGCAGTACTTC. As protein: CASSPGTGYYEQYF. The V call is TRBV19, the J call TRBJ2-7; 9 bases are a match to TRBD1. The V gene's germline CDR1 is LNHDA and CDR2 SQIVND (reference sequence). With V trimmed by 6 bases and J by 4 bases, 7 bases remained unmatched. The CDR3 consists of 14 residues.

The J gene is TRBJ1-5, the V gene TRBV19, with TRBD1 identical over 7 bases. Looked up from germline, CDR1 is LNHDA and CDR2 is SQIVND (reference sequence). The CDR3 is 15 amino acids. With 3 bases clipped from V and 5 bases from J, the junction kept 7 bases outside the gene matches. CDR3 sequence reads: CASSMPTGNYQPQHF. In DNA form, the CDR3 reads TGTGCCAGTAGTATGCCGACAGGGAATTATCAGCCCCAGCATTTT.

Written as DNA, the CDR3 is TGTGCCAGCAGCTTGTCAGGGGAACAGGACGTCCTGACTTTC. Encoded protein: CASSLSGEQDVLTF. The genes are TRBV5-4 and TRBJ2-6, with D possibly being TRBD1 (6 bases). The V end lost 1 base, the J end lost 11 bases, and 13 bases lay between the germline ends. From germline, CDR1 is SGHNT and CDR2 YYREEE (reference sequence). This CDR3 contains 14 residues.

The chain recombines TRBV6-1 with TRBJ2-3; tentative D call: TRBD1 (6 bases). The V end lost 3 bases, the J end lost 4 bases, and 11 bases lay between the germline ends. Germline CDR1 is MNHNS and CDR2 is SASEGT. CDR3 length equals 14 residues. CDR3 amino acids: CASSELGAADTQYF. The CDR3 DNA reads as TGTGCCAGCAGTGAGCTGGGGGCTGCAGATACGCAGTATTTT.

V gene TRBV5-4 combines with J gene TRBJ2-3, with 9 bases identical to TRBD2. The CDR3 loop spans 17 amino acids. V lost 3 bases, J lost 0 bases, and 8 bases stayed unmatched. CDR1 and CDR2 (germline): SGHNT, YYREEE (reference sequence). For the CDR3, the DNA is TGTGCCAGCAGCTCCGGGCTAGCGGGGTCTAGCACAGATACGCAGTATTTT. Translating it yields CASSSGLAGSSTDTQYF.

This chain uses TRBV10-3 with TRBJ1-1, with 10 bases matching TRBD1. With 4 bases clipped from V and 6 bases from J, the junction kept 5 bases outside the gene matches. The germline CDR1 and CDR2 sequences are ENHRY and SYGVKD. The CDR3 loop spans 14 amino acids. CDR3 protein: CAISGTGGSAEAFF. Written as DNA, the CDR3 is TGTGCCATCAGTGGGACAGGGGGTTCGGCTGAAGCTTTCTTT.